Listed here are 25 T cell receptor beta chains from one sample, sequenced in a study of blood T cell repertoires in COVID-19. Some clones are missing from TCRdb's copy, which holds only in-frame ones; the method was immunoSEQ multiplex PCR. Of some 450,000 clones in the sample, around 88% were seen once. Sequencing was done on a sample of peripheral blood. These TCRs come from a woman between 50 and 59 years old with COVID-19, enrolled during active disease.

The chain couples TRBV24-1 to TRBJ2-1, with 7 bases aligning to TRBD1. Germline loops: CDR1 KGHDR, CDR2 SFDVKD. This CDR3 is built from 16 residues. With 1 base clipped from V and 3 bases from J, the junction kept 5 bases outside the gene matches. The CDR3 nucleotides read TGTGCCACCAGTGATTTTCAAGCAGGGGGCTACAATGAGCAGTTCTTC. It yields the protein CATSDFQAGGYNEQFF.

The chain combines TRBV30 with TRBJ1-5, with D tentatively TRBD1 (6 bases). Trimming cost V 6 bases and J 2 bases, with 11 bases left between them. The CDR3 runs 13 residues. Germline assignment: CDR1 GTSNPN and CDR2 SVGIG (reference sequence). The CDR3 loop reads CACNSGGNQPQHF. In DNA form, the CDR3 reads TGTGCCTGTAATTCAGGGGGCAATCAGCCCCAGCATTTT.

This clone was counted a single time. The chain uses TRBV3-1 (or the pseudogene TRBV3-2) and TRBJ2-5, with D tentatively TRBD1 (6 bases). The germline V and J ends were trimmed by 8 bases and 5 bases, with 15 bases remaining between them. CDR3 length equals 13 residues. Germline lookup yields CDR1 LGHDT and CDR2 YNNKEL (reference sequence). The CDR3 region is CASWDKSGETQYF. CDR3 sequence (DNA): TGTGCCAGCTGGGACAAGTCAGGGGAGACCCAGTACTTC.

This chain links TRBV19 with TRBJ1-5, with D maybe TRBD1 (5 bases). In germline, CDR1 is LNHDA, CDR2 SQIVND (reference sequence). This CDR3 is 14 amino acids long. The ends were cut back, 3 bases at V and 3 bases at J, with 9 bases in the middle. The CDR3 DNA reads TGTGCCAGTAGTATCGACAGTATCAATCAGCCCCAGCATTTT. It yields the protein CASSIDSINQPQHF.

The chain uses TRBV9 and TRBJ2-3; 7 bases are a match to TRBD2. This CDR3 spans 14 amino acids. V lost 4 bases to trimming and J lost 4 bases; unmatched junction nucleotides: 6. Germline CDR1 reads SGDLS; CDR2 reads YYNGEE. The CDR3 protein is CASSSGTRSDTQYF. The CDR3 region has the DNA TGTGCCAGCAGCAGCGGGACTCGGTCAGATACGCAGTATTTT.

The V gene is TRBV19, the J gene TRBJ2-1; the D gene is possibly TRBD2 (7 bases). Trimming stripped 7 bases from V and 7 bases from J, with 17 bases between. The CDR3 length is 14 residues. Germline assignment: CDR1 LNHDA and CDR2 SQIVND (reference sequence). CDR3 loop: CASTLGGAENEQFF. Written as DNA, the CDR3 is TGTGCCAGTACTTTAGGGGGGGCTGAAAATGAGCAGTTCTTC.

The chain carries TRBV5-1 and TRBJ1-1; TRBD1 is a possible D gene (6 bases). V lost 3 bases, J lost 1 base, and 16 bases lay in between. There are 16 residues in the CDR3. Germline CDR1 SGHRS, CDR2 YFSETQ. The CDR3 reads CASSWGGHRSNTEAFF. In DNA form, the CDR3 reads TGCGCCAGCAGCTGGGGGGGACATCGCTCGAACACTGAAGCTTTCTTT.

In regard to this clone: Additional DNA sequences in this sample encode the identical CDR3. The chain recombines TRBV28 with TRBJ1-1; D uncertain. Germline V CDR1 and CDR2: MDHEN, SYDVKM. V was trimmed by 6 bases and J by 1 base, leaving 9 bases between them. This CDR3 contains 13 residues. The DNA for the CDR3 is TGTGCCAGCAGCTCCCGAGCGAACACTGAAGCTTTCTTT. Encoded protein: CASSSRANTEAFF.

This clone was picked up one time. The chain has TRBV7-9 and TRBJ2-7; perhaps TRBD1 as D (6 bases). The CDR3 contains 15 residues. Trimming stripped 1 base from V and 6 bases from J, with 16 bases between. Germline V CDR1 and CDR2: SEHNR, FQNEAQ (reference sequence). In nucleotides, the CDR3 is TGTGCCAGCAGCTTAGATGAGACAGGCGGCCGCGAGCAGTACTTC. Amino acids: CASSLDETGGREQYF.

This chain uses TRBV6-5 with TRBJ1-1; D possibly corresponds to TRBD1 (6 bases). Germline-derived CDR1 and CDR2 are MNHEY and SVGAGI. The CDR3 length is 16 residues. Trimming stripped 2 bases from V and 2 bases from J, with 15 bases between. This CDR3 is CASSYGKGGINTEAFF. In nucleotides, the CDR3 is TGTGCCAGCAGTTACGGTAAGGGGGGGATCAACACTGAAGCTTTCTTT.

This clone was counted a few times. The chain has TRBV16 and TRBJ1-6, with TRBD1 matching over 11 bases. The CDR3 runs to 14 residues. With V trimmed by 4 bases and J by 9 bases, 2 bases remained unmatched. Germline CDR1 is KGHSY and CDR2 is FQNENV. DNA for the CDR3: TGTGCCAGCAGCCCTGGGACAGGGGGTTCACCCCTCCACTTT. The encoded protein is CASSPGTGGSPLHF.

This chain links TRBV30 with TRBJ2-1; 11 positions agree with TRBD2. Trimming took 0 bases from V and 5 from J; bases not matched to a gene: 3. The CDR3 length is 15 residues. Germline-derived CDR1 and CDR2 are GTSNPN and SVGIG (reference sequence). In DNA form, the CDR3 reads TGTGCCTGGAGTGTAGGACTAGCGGGTAACAATGAGCAGTTCTTC. It is translated as CAWSVGLAGNNEQFF.

The chain employs TRBV24-1 and TRBJ2-3, with 7 bases fitting TRBD1. From germline, CDR1 is KGHDR and CDR2 SFDVKD. V lost 4 bases and J lost 0; bases outside the gene matches: 3. The CDR3 contains 15 residues. The CDR3 DNA is TGTGCCACCAGTGAGGGACAGATGAGCACAGATACGCAGTATTTT. It encodes CATSEGQMSTDTQYF.

The V call is TRBV11-3, the J call TRBJ2-5; 7 bases line up with TRBD2. The CDR3 runs to 14 residues. Looked up from germline, CDR1 is SGHNT and CDR2 is YENEEA. Trimming at V came to 3 bases and at J to 2 bases, leaving 3 bases not matched to a gene. CDR3 coding DNA: TGTGCCAGCAGCTTGGGGGGGATTCAAGAGACCCAGTACTTC. Residues: CASSLGGIQETQYF. Supplemented by reference TRBV11-3 and TRBJ2-5, the full variable domain reads EAGVVQSPRYKIIEKKQPVAFWCNPISGHNTLYWYLQNLGQGPELLIRYENEEAVDDSQLPKDRFSAERLKGVDSTLKIQPAELGDSAVYLCASSLGGIQETQYFGPGTRLLVL.

This chain joins TRBV9 and TRBJ2-1; D is uncertain. The CDR3 extends over 12 amino acids. Germline V gene sequence: CDR1 SGDLS, CDR2 YYNGEE. Trimming took off 0 bases at V and 8 bases at J, with 6 bases between the two ends. CDR3 protein: CASSVGSYEQFF. The CDR3, as DNA: TGTGCCAGCAGCGTAGGTAGCTATGAGCAGTTCTTC.

The chain couples TRBV28 to TRBJ1-2; D call uncertain. The V gene's germline CDR1 is MDHEN and CDR2 SYDVKM. V lost 3 bases and J 2 bases, leaving 10 bases between the germline ends. This CDR3 has 14 residues. CDR3 loop: CASSLPPRNYGYTF. The CDR3 nucleotides read TGTGCCAGCAGTTTGCCCCCCAGGAACTATGGCTACACCTTC.

The rearrangement uses TRBV27 and TRBJ1-2; 8 nucleotides match TRBD1. CDR3 length: 14 amino acids. J was trimmed by 4 bases and V by 3 bases; bases with no gene match: 4. From germline, CDR1 is MNHEY and CDR2 SMNVEV (reference sequence). The CDR3 reads CASSFAGGAYGYTF. The DNA for the CDR3 is TGTGCCAGCAGTTTCGCAGGGGGCGCCTATGGCTACACCTTC.

This chain links TRBV4-2 with TRBJ2-1; 7 nucleotides agree with TRBD1. The CDR3 length is 17 residues. CDR1 is LGHNA and CDR2 is YNFKEQ in the germline V gene. The trim removed 4 bases at V and 0 bases at J, leaving 9 bases unmatched. The CDR3 loop is CASSPSKGASSYNEQFF. The CDR3 DNA sequence: TGTGCCAGCAGCCCGTCCAAGGGGGCCTCCTCCTACAATGAGCAGTTCTTC.

The rearrangement links TRBV6-5 to TRBJ2-3; 10 nucleotides align to TRBD1. Per the germline V gene, CDR1 is MNHEY and CDR2 is SVGAGI. The CDR3 contains 14 residues. Losses at the gene ends were 6 bases for V and 4 bases for J; bases not matched to a gene: 4. CDR3 nucleotide sequence: TGTGCCAGCAGCGTGGACAGGGGGGCAGATACGCAGTATTTT. Its translation: CASSVDRGADTQYF.

On this clone: Other DNA sequences in the same sample also yield this CDR3. The chain uses TRBV18 and TRBJ1-5, with TRBD1 matching over 9 bases. Trimming took 4 bases from V and 5 from J; bases not matched to a gene: 6. This CDR3 region has 15 residues. Per germline, CDR1 KGHSH and CDR2 LQKENI. CDR3 in DNA: TGTGCCAGCTCACAGGGACAGGGTGGGGATCAGCCCCAGCATTTT. Amino acids: CASSQGQGGDQPQHF.

V usage is TRBV29-1 and J usage is TRBJ1-1; D is undetermined. The CDR3 is 12 amino acids. V was pared by 4 bases and J by 4 bases, with 10 bases between. Germline V lookup: CDR1 SQVTM, CDR2 ANQGSEA. The CDR3 DNA reads as TGCAGCGTTGTGGCGGTTGGCACTGAAGCTTTCTTT. This codes for CSVVAVGTEAFF.

The V call is TRBV30, the J call TRBJ2-1, with D possibly being TRBD2 (5 bases). Trimming took off 0 bases at V and 3 bases at J, with 6 bases between the two ends. The CDR3 length is 13 residues. The germline V gene has CDR1 GTSNPN and CDR2 SVGIG (reference sequence). CDR3 in DNA: TGTGCCTGGAGTGTGGGGAGCTACAATGAGCAGTTCTTC. This codes for CAWSVGSYNEQFF.

CDR3: CASSAGTGTYEQYF. CDR3 coding DNA: TGCGCCAGCAGCGCCGGGACAGGGACCTACGAGCAGTACTTC. V and J are TRBV5-1 and TRBJ2-7, with TRBD1 identical over 9 bases. The CDR3 consists of 14 residues. Germline trimming cut 4 bases from V and 2 bases from J; bases unmatched to any gene: 4. Germline assignment: CDR1 SGHRS and CDR2 YFSETQ.

The chain combines TRBV2 with TRBJ2-7, with no clear D. The V gene lost 2 bases and the J gene lost 3 bases, with 11 bases spanning the gap. The CDR3 runs to 14 residues. Germline-derived CDR1 and CDR2 are SNHLY and FYNNEI. The CDR3 here is CASSERRINYEQYF. The CDR3 DNA is TGTGCCAGCAGTGAACGGAGAATTAACTACGAGCAGTACTTC.

This chain links TRBV3-1 (or the pseudogene TRBV3-2) with TRBJ2-7; perhaps TRBD2 as D (6 bases). The V gene's germline CDR1 is LGHDT and CDR2 YNNKEL (reference sequence). Between the trimmed V and J ends, which lost 4 bases and 0 bases, there was a span of 10 bases. The CDR3 consists of 14 residues. The CDR3 DNA reads as TGTGCCAGCAGCCCCCCGCGGGGCTCCTACGAGCAGTACTTC. Protein sequence: CASSPPRGSYEQYF.